The 26 T cell receptor beta chains in this list originate from one sample, sequenced in a study of regulatory T cells in long-lasting Graves disease. In building TCR beta libraries, iRepertoire HTBI primers were used together with Arm-PCR of CDR3 regions. TCRdb re-derived calls from the multiplex PCR reads in MiXCR, one entry per CDR3 protein. The repertoire includes hundreds of thousands of distinct CDR3 sequences, around 15% of them detected once, and roughly 18% sits in the top ten. Time point denoted: newly diagnosed GD, antithyroid drugs for less than 3 months. After RNA was extracted from PBMCs, the TCR library was made from it. These same data were also listed under a study on T cells in Graves' hyperthyroidism and ophthalmopathy.

The sample consisted of peripheral blood mononuclear cells (PBMCs), taken at new diagnosis, from a patient treated with antithyroid drugs. These receptors came from a woman in her 30s with Graves disease.

The table lists this clonotype with many counts. One end of the junction fails to match germline, which may point to a read error. The chain links TRBV19 to TRBJ1-1; D remains unclear. The CDR3 totals 12 residues. CDR1 is LNHDA, CDR2 SQIVND, per germline (reference sequence). CDR3 bases: TGTGCCAGTAGTGTAGACTACACTGAAGCTTTCTTT. Its translation is CASSVDYTEAFF.

This clonotype turned up a few times. This sequence joins TRBV18 and TRBJ1-1; D unresolved. This CDR3 comprises 12 residues. The germline V gene encodes CDR1 KGHSH and CDR2 LQKENI. Trimming stripped 2 bases from V and 4 bases from J, with 5 bases between. In DNA form, the CDR3 reads TGTGCCAGCTCACCAGTAATCACTGAAGCTTTCTTT. Residues: CASSPVITEAFF.

This sequence joins TRBV6-1 and TRBJ1-2; D unresolved. CDR3 length equals 14 residues. Per the germline V gene, CDR1 is MNHNS and CDR2 is SASEGT. Deletions cut 6 bases from V and 1 base from J, with 12 bases between. Written as DNA, the CDR3 is TGTGCCAGCAGAGACGACGGCCTTAACTATGGCTACACCTTC. Translating it yields CASRDDGLNYGYTF.

The genes are TRBV19 and TRBJ1-1; possible D gene TRBD1, 6 bases. From germline, CDR1 is LNHDA and CDR2 SQIVND (reference sequence). V lost 6 bases and J lost 2, with 22 bases in between. The CDR3 contains 17 residues. The chain's CDR3 is CASRSPGEGRGNTEAFF. CDR3 DNA: TGTGCCAGTAGATCGCCTGGGGAAGGCAGGGGAAACACTGAAGCTTTCTTT.

This clonotype was found many times. This chain joins TRBV7-8 and TRBJ2-5; D might be TRBD1 (6 bases). There are 14 residues in the CDR3. Germline CDR1 is SGHVS and CDR2 is FQNEAQ. V lost 2 bases and J 4 bases, leaving 11 bases between the germline ends. Written as DNA, the CDR3 is TGTGCCAGCAGCTTACCACAGGGCCCAGAGACCCAGTACTTC. It specifies CASSLPQGPETQYF.

The chain combines TRBV7-9 with TRBJ1-6; a weak D match, TRBD1 (5 bases). V was cut by 0 bases and J by 8 bases, with 11 bases left in between. CDR3 length: 15 amino acids. Germline V gene lookup returns CDR1 SEHNR and CDR2 FQNEAQ (reference sequence). The chain's CDR3 is CASSLARQGDSPLHF. CDR3 in DNA: TGTGCCAGCAGCTTAGCGCGGCAGGGCGATTCACCCCTCCACTTT.

Note on this clonotype: A much larger clone lies one base from this, so it may be a read error. The genes are TRBV7-3 and TRBJ2-3, with TRBD2 matching over 8 bases. The V gene's germline CDR1 is SGHTA and CDR2 FQGTGA. This CDR3 comprises 14 residues. This CDR3 is CTSSSGTSPDTQYF. CDR3 nucleotide sequence: TGTACCAGCAGCTCCGGGACTAGTCCAGATACGCAGTATTTT.

This clonotype was observed many times. The J gene is TRBJ2-1, the V gene TRBV2; possible D gene TRBD2, 7 bases. V dropped 5 bases and J dropped 4 bases, with 15 bases sitting between them. The CDR3 sequence is 15 residues long. CDR1 SNHLY and CDR2 FYNNEI come from the germline V gene. CDR3 bases: TGTGCCAGCAGTCCTTACGGGGGGCTATACAATGAGCAGTTCTTC. This encodes CASSPYGGLYNEQFF.

This clonotype was observed many times. This rearrangement joins TRBV2 to TRBJ2-3, with 11 bases fitting TRBD2. The germline gives CDR1 SNHLY, CDR2 FYNNEI. With 3 bases clipped from V and 3 bases from J, the junction kept 8 bases outside the gene matches. The CDR3 runs to 17 residues. Written as DNA, the CDR3 is TGTGCCAGCAGTGAGGGGAATCTAGCGGGAGGTACAGATACGCAGTATTTT. Translation gives CASSEGNLAGGTDTQYF.

This chain connects TRBV6-2 or TRBV6-3 to TRBJ1-1, with TRBD1 as a possible D gene (5 bases). Germline V gives CDR1 MNHEY, CDR2 SVGEGT. The CDR3 has 18 amino acids. The germline V and J ends were trimmed by 0 bases and 2 bases, with 19 bases remaining between them. In nucleotides, the CDR3 is TGTGCCAGCAGTTACTCGCGAGGGCCCGCGAGGGGTAACACTGAAGCTTTCTTT. Amino acids: CASSYSRGPARGNTEAFF.

V gene TRBV5-6 combines with J gene TRBJ1-4; the D is unclear. This CDR3 is 14 amino acids long. Germline V lookup: CDR1 SGHDT, CDR2 YYEEEE. The V end lost 4 bases, the J end lost 8 bases, and 15 bases lay between the germline ends. The CDR3 DNA follows: TGTGCCAGCAGCGCGGGAGTAAAAGGAGAAAAACTGTTTTTT. Its translation: CASSAGVKGEKLFF.

This clonotype was detected many times. V usage is TRBV7-2 and J usage is TRBJ2-5, with D possibly TRBD2 on 6 matching bases. CDR1 is SGHTA and CDR2 is FQGNSA in the germline V gene. The length of the CDR3 is 14 residues. V gave up 2 bases and J gave up 1 base, with 8 bases separating them. As DNA, the CDR3 is TGTGCCAGCAGCTTAAGCGGGCTCCAAGAGACCCAGTACTTC. Protein product: CASSLSGLQETQYF.

About this clonotype itself: This may come from a read error, since a much larger clone is one base off. The V and J genes are TRBV11-1 and TRBJ2-2, with 7 positions matching TRBD1. J was trimmed by 7 bases and V by 4 bases; bases with no gene match: 6. Germline lookup yields CDR1 SGHAT and CDR2 FQDESV (reference sequence). This CDR3 spans 14 amino acids. CDR3 residues: CASSSDRVGGELFF. CDR3 sequence (DNA): TGTGCCAGCAGCTCAGACAGGGTAGGCGGGGAGCTGTTTTTT.

This clonotype was recorded at least ten times. The chain uses TRBV3-1 and TRBJ1-5; tentatively, D is TRBD1 (6 bases). The CDR3 has 12 amino acids. Germline V gives CDR1 LGHDT, CDR2 YNNKEL (reference sequence). Between the trimmed V and J ends, which lost 9 bases and 5 bases, there was a span of 11 bases. CDR3: CASGRGDQPQHF. CDR3 sequence (DNA): TGTGCCAGTGGGAGGGGGGATCAGCCCCAGCATTTT.

This clonotype was detected once. This chain uses TRBV5-1 with TRBJ2-5, with TRBD1 matching over 8 bases. The CDR3 spans 15 residues. Germline CDR1 is SGHRS and CDR2 is YFSETQ. V lost 0 bases to trimming and J lost 5 bases; unmatched junction nucleotides: 6. CDR3 amino acids: CASSLGGQGVETQYF. CDR3 coding DNA: TGCGCCAGCAGCTTGGGTGGACAGGGCGTCGAGACCCAGTACTTC.

This sequence joins TRBV9 and TRBJ1-2; 10 nucleotides match TRBD1. Germline V lookup: CDR1 SGDLS, CDR2 YYNGEE. The V and J ends lost 4 bases and 6 bases, in that order; junction bases with no gene match: 6. CDR3 length: 14 amino acids. CDR3 region: CASSSGTGADGYTF. CDR3 nucleotide sequence: TGTGCCAGCAGCTCCGGGACAGGGGCGGATGGCTACACCTTC.

This chain uses TRBV7-3 with TRBJ2-4, with D possibly TRBD2 on 6 matching bases. CDR1 is SGHTA, CDR2 FQGTGA, per germline. The V end lost 4 bases, the J end lost 6 bases, and 10 bases lay between the germline ends. This CDR3 has 13 amino acids. The CDR3, as DNA: TGTGCCAGCAGCTCGGGACTGGGAAACATTCAGTACTTC. Protein: CASSSGLGNIQYF.

The chain carries TRBV7-9 and TRBJ2-1; D is possibly TRBD1 or TRBD2 (6 bases each). V was clipped by 5 bases and J by 0 bases, with 11 bases between them. From germline, CDR1 is SEHNR and CDR2 FQNEAQ (reference sequence). There are 15 residues in the CDR3. CDR3 in DNA: TGTGCCAGCAGCCCAGGGGAGGCCTCCTACAATGAGCAGTTCTTC. Its protein product is CASSPGEASYNEQFF.

This clonotype was observed a few times. V usage is TRBV20-1 and J usage is TRBJ1-4, with D possibly matching TRBD1 (5 bases). Germline values: CDR1 DFQATT, CDR2 SNEGSKA (reference sequence). Trimming took 1 base from V and 0 from J, leaving 15 bases between them. CDR3 length: 17 residues. As DNA, the CDR3 is TGCAGTGCTAGAGCCCGACAGAAATTTGCAACTAATGAAAAACTGTTTTTT. Encoded protein: CSARARQKFATNEKLFF.

The V gene is TRBV20-1, the J gene TRBJ1-2, with 8 bases identical to TRBD1. Germline CDR1 DFQATT, CDR2 SNEGSKA (reference sequence). The CDR3 has 12 amino acids. V gave up 4 bases and J gave up 8 bases; unmatched junction bases: 6. The CDR3 loop reads CSATRGRGGYTF. CDR3 nucleotides: TGCAGTGCTACCAGGGGGCGAGGGGGCTACACCTTC.

In this sample, this clonotype turned up many times. The chain joins TRBV7-6 to TRBJ1-1; D ambiguous. The CDR3 runs to 14 residues. V gave up 5 bases and J gave up 6 bases, with 16 bases separating them. Germline V CDR1 and CDR2: SGHVS, FNYEAQ. The CDR3 coding sequence is TGTGCCAGCAGCAATAGGACCCTTCTGGCTGAAGCTTTCTTT. Encoded protein: CASSNRTLLAEAFF.

The chain joins TRBV5-1 to TRBJ1-2, with D tentatively TRBD1 (6 bases). V lost 0 bases and J 4 bases, leaving 13 bases between the germline ends. Germline lookup yields CDR1 SGHRS and CDR2 YFSETQ. This CDR3 is built from 15 residues. CDR3 loop: CASSLVLGAGYGYTF. The CDR3 bases are TGCGCCAGCAGCTTGGTATTGGGGGCTGGCTATGGCTACACCTTC.

There are many counts of this clonotype. This chain uses TRBV28 with TRBJ1-5; D gene unclear. Germline V lookup: CDR1 MDHEN, CDR2 SYDVKM. V was clipped by 8 bases and J by 4 bases, with 18 bases between them. There are 15 residues in the CDR3. This CDR3 reads CASCRRGALNQPQHF. DNA of the CDR3: TGTGCCAGCTGCCGTCGGGGTGCCCTTAATCAGCCCCAGCATTTT.

The sample holds a few counts of this clonotype. The chain links TRBV3-1 to TRBJ1-2, with D perhaps TRBD1 (5 bases). From germline, CDR1 is LGHDT and CDR2 YNNKEL (reference sequence). This CDR3 is 13 amino acids long. Trimming shortened V by 3 bases and J by 8 bases, and 13 bases separated the two germline ends. The CDR3 DNA sequence: TGTGCCAGCAGCCATGGTCCAGGGATGGGCTACACCTTC. Encoded protein: CASSHGPGMGYTF. The full variable domain, its missing parts supplied by reference TRBV3-1 and TRBJ1-2, is DTAVSQTPKYLVTQMGNDKSIKCEQNLGHDTMYWYKQDSKKFLKIMFSYNNKELIINETVPNRFSPKSPDKAHLNLHINSLELGDSAVYFCASSHGPGMGYTFGSGTRLTVV.

There are many counts of this clonotype. The chain joins TRBV29-1 to TRBJ2-5, with 7 bases that match TRBD1. Trimming removed 4 bases from V and 2 bases from J; junction bases left unmatched: 13. The CDR3 is made up of 16 amino acids. The V gene's germline CDR1 is SQVTM and CDR2 ANQGSEA. CDR3 in DNA: TGCAGCGTTGGACCCGCCCCTGGGGACAGACAAGAGACCCAGTACTTC. It specifies CSVGPAPGDRQETQYF.

On this clonotype: A single base separates this from a much larger clone, so it may be a read error. V gene TRBV6-1 combines with J gene TRBJ2-1, with 10 bases identical to TRBD2. The CDR3 is 14 residues long. The V gene's germline CDR1 is MNHNS and CDR2 SASEGT. DNA of the CDR3: TGTGCCAGCAGAACTAGCGGGAAGGACAATGGGCAGTTCTTC. Translation gives CASRTSGKDNGQFF.